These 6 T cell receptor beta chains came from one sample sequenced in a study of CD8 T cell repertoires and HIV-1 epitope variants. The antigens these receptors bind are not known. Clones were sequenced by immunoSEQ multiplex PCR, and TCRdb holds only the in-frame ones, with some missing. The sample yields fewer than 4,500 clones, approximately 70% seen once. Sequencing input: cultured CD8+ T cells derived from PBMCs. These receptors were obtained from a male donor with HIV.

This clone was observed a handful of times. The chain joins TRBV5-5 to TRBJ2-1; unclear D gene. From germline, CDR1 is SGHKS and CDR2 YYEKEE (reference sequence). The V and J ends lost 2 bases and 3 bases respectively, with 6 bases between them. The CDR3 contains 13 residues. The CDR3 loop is CASSFGSYNEQFF. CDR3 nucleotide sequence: TGTGCCAGCAGCTTCGGCAGCTACAATGAGCAGTTCTTC.

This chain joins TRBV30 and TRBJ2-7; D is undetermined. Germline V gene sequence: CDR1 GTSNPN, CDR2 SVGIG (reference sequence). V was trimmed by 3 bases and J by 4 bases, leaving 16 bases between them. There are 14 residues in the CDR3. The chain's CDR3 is CAWSGSARPYEQYF. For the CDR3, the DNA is TGTGCCTGGAGCGGGTCGGCGCGCCCTTACGAGCAGTACTTC.

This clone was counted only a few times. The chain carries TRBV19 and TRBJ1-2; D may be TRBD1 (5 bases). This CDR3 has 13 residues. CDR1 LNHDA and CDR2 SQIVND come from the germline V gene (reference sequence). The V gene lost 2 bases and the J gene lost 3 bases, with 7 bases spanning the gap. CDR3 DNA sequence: TGTGCCAGTAGTATACAGGGAGACTATGGCTACACCTTC. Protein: CASSIQGDYGYTF.

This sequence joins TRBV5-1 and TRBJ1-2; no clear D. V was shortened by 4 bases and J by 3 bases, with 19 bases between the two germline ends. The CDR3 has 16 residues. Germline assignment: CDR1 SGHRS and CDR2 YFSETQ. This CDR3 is CASSQDPPDLDYGYTF. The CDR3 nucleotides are TGCGCCAGCAGCCAAGATCCCCCAGACTTGGACTATGGCTACACCTTC.

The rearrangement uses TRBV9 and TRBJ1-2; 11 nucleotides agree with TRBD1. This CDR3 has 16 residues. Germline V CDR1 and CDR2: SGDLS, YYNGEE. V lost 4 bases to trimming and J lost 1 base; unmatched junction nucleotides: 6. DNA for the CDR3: TGTGCCAGCAGCCCCCCGGGGACAGGGGGTAACTATGGCTACACCTTC. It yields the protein CASSPPGTGGNYGYTF.

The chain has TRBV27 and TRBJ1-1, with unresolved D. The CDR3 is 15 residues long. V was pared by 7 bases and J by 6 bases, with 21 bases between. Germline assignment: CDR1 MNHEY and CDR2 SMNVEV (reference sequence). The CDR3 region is CASNPGGVLFSEAFF. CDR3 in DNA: TGTGCCAGCAACCCAGGCGGGGTCCTTTTCTCTGAAGCTTTCTTT.